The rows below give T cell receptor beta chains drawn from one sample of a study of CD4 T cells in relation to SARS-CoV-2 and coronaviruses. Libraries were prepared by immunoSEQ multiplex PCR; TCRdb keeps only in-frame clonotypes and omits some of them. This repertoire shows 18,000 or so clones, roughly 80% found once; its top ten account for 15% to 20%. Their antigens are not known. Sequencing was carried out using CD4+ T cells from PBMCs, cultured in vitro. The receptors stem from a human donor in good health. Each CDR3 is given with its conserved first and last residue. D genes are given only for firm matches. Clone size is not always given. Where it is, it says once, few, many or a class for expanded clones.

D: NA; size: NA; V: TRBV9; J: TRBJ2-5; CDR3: CASSPIGVQETQYF; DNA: TGTGCCAGCAGCCCTATCGGGGTACAAGAGACCCAGTACTTC
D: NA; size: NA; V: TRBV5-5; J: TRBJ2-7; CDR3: CASSFIGSSYEQYF; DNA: TGTGCCAGCAGCTTCATCGGGAGCTCCTACGAGCAGTACTTC
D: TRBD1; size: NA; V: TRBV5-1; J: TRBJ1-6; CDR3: CASSLGQVNSPLHF; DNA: TGCGCCAGCAGCTTAGGACAGGTGAATTCACCCCTCCACTTT
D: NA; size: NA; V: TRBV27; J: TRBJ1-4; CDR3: CASSWTATNEKLFF; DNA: TGTGCCAGCAGTTGGACAGCAACTAATGAAAAACTGTTTTTT
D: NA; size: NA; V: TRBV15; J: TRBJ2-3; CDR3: CATSRVAGFTDTQYF; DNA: TGTGCCACCAGCAGAGTTGCAGGGTTCACAGATACGCAGTATTTT
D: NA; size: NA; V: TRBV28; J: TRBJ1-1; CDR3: CASSFGDLAFF; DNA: TGTGCCAGCAGTTTTGGAGATTTAGCTTTCTTT
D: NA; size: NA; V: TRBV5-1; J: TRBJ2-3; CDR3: CASTGMGVRTDTQYF; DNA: TGCGCCAGCACCGGAATGGGGGTTCGCACAGATACGCAGTATTTT
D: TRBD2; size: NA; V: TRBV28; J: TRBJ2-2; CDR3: CASTFRGRGAGELFF; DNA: TGTGCCAGCACTTTCCGCGGGAGGGGGGCCGGGGAGCTGTTTTTT
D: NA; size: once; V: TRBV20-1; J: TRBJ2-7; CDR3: CSARVGYEQYF; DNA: TGCAGTGCTAGAGTGGGGTACGAGCAGTACTTC
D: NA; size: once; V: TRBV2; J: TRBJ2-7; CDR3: CASSDGYSYEQYF; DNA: TGTGCCAGCAGTGACGGGTACTCCTACGAGCAGTACTTC
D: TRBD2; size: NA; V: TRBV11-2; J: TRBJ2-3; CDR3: CASSPDRRRGAYRVDTQYF; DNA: TGTGCCAGCAGCCCCGACAGGAGGCGGGGGGCCTATAGAGTAGATACGCAGTATTTT
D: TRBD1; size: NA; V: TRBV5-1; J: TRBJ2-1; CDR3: CASSATGGSMGSEQFF; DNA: TGCGCCAGCAGCGCAACAGGGGGTTCCATGGGGAGTGAGCAGTTCTTC
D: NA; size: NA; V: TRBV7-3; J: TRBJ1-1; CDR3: CASSAAGLNTEAFF; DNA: TGTGCCAGCAGCGCGGCCGGGCTTAACACTGAAGCTTTCTTT
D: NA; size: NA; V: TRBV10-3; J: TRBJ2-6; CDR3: CATPADSGANVLTF; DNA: TGTGCCACCCCGGCGGACTCTGGGGCCAACGTCCTGACTTTC
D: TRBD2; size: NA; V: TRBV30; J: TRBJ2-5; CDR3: CACTGTSRETQYF; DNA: TGTGCCTGCACCGGGACTAGCAGGGAGACCCAGTACTTC
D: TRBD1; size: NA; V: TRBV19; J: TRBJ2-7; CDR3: CASSLKTGQGGYEQYF; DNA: TGTGCCAGTAGTCTCAAAACGGGACAGGGGGGCTACGAGCAGTACTTC
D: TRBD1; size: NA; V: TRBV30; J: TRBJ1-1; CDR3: CAWGKDRRTEAFF; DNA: TGTGCCTGGGGAAAGGACAGGAGGACTGAAGCTTTCTTT
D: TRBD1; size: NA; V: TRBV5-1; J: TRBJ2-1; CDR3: CASSLEQGPPHNEQFF; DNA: TGCGCCAGCAGCTTGGAACAGGGGCCGCCCCACAATGAGCAGTTCTTC
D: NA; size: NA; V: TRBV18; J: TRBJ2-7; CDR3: CASSRLGEPYEQYF; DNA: TGTGCCAGCTCCCGACTTGGGGAGCCCTACGAGCAGTACTTC
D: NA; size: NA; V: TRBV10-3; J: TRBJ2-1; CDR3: CAISERELYNEQFF; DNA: TGTGCCATCAGTGAGCGGGAGCTGTACAATGAGCAGTTCTTC
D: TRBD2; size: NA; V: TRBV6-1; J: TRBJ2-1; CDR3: CASSEDGGGAYNEQFF; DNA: TGTGCCAGCAGTGAAGATGGCGGGGGAGCCTACAATGAGCAGTTCTTC
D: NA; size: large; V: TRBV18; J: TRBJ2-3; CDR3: CASSQDYLSTDTQYF; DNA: TGTGCCAGCTCGCAGGACTACCTCAGCACAGATACGCAGTATTTT
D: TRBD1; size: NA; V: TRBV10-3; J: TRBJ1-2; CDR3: CAISPGQGNGYTF; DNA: TGTGCCATCAGCCCTGGACAGGGGAACGGCTACACCTTC
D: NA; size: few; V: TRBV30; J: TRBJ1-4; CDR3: CAWSGLGATNEKLFF; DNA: TGTGCCTGGAGCGGACTGGGGGCAACTAATGAAAAACTGTTTTTT
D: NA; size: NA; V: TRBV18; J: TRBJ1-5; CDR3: CASSPRAGANQPQHF; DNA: TGTGCCAGCTCACCACGGGCAGGGGCAAATCAGCCCCAGCATTTT
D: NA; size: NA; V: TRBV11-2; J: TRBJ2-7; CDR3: CASSLDRYEQYF; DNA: TGTGCCAGCAGCTTAGACAGGTACGAGCAGTACTTC
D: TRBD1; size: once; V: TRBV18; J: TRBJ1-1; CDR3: CASSRQGATEAFF; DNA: TGTGCCAGCTCGCGACAGGGCGCCACTGAAGCTTTCTTT